The 17 T cell receptor beta chains listed next were all sequenced from one sample in a study of cytomegalovirus exposure and HLA in healthy donors. The PCR was carried out with 60 Vbeta primers and 13 Jbeta primers. Only in-frame clones appear in the TCRdb table, and some are missing; sequencing was by immunoSEQ multiplex PCR. The sample lists approximately 110,000 clones; approximately 70% were seen once. Material: PBMCs. All receptors derive from a man aged 30-40 years in good health and CMV-seropositive.

This chain uses TRBV7-8 with TRBJ2-1; TRBD2 might be the D (5 bases). This CDR3 contains 13 residues. Germline CDR1 and CDR2: SGHVS and FQNEAQ. V gave up 2 bases and J gave up 6 bases, with 8 bases separating them. This CDR3 reads CASSLKRLNEQFF. CDR3 coding DNA: TGTGCCAGCAGCTTAAAGCGGCTCAATGAGCAGTTCTTC.

The chain employs TRBV18 and TRBJ1-2; tentatively, D is TRBD1 (5 bases). Germline V gene data show CDR1 as KGHSH and CDR2 as LQKENI. The CDR3 extends over 15 amino acids. Trimming took 4 bases from V and 7 from J, leaving 19 bases between them. The CDR3 loop reads CASSLTDKGPGGYTF. The DNA of the CDR3 is TGTGCCAGCTCACTGACGGACAAGGGTCCGGGTGGCTACACCTTC.

The CDR3 coding sequence is TGTGCCAGCAGCGTATCTCGGGACAGGGTTGGGGAAGATACGCAGTATTTT. Its translation: CASSVSRDRVGEDTQYF. The rearrangement joins TRBV9 to TRBJ2-3; 9 nucleotides agree with TRBD1. The germline gives CDR1 SGDLS, CDR2 YYNGEE. Trimming took 1 base from V and 5 from J; bases not matched to a gene: 11. The CDR3 length is 17 residues.

The chain carries TRBV19 and TRBJ1-1; D is perhaps TRBD1 (6 bases). CDR3 length: 14 amino acids. Trimming removed 1 base at V and 1 base at J, with 7 bases between. The germline V gene has CDR1 LNHDA and CDR2 SQIVND (reference sequence). CDR3 sequence reads: CASSIVTGNTEAFF. In DNA form, the CDR3 reads TGTGCCAGTAGTATAGTGACAGGGAACACTGAAGCTTTCTTT.

The rearrangement uses TRBV6-5 and TRBJ2-4, with TRBD1 identical over 7 bases. The V gene end was trimmed by 4 bases and the J gene end by 10 bases; junction bases not matched to a gene: 1. The CDR3 has 11 amino acids. The germline gives CDR1 MNHEY, CDR2 SVGAGI. CDR3: CASSSRGIQYF. Written as DNA, the CDR3 is TGTGCCAGCAGTTCCAGGGGGATTCAGTACTTC.

The chain links TRBV19 to TRBJ2-6; TRBD1 agrees at 7 bases. The ends lost 3 bases at V and 4 bases at J; junction bases unmatched: 6. Germline assignment: CDR1 LNHDA and CDR2 SQIVND (reference sequence). CDR3 length equals 16 residues. CDR3: CASSIYRGSGANVLTF. The CDR3 bases are TGTGCCAGTAGTATCTACAGGGGTTCGGGGGCCAACGTCCTGACTTTC.

The table lists this clone with a few counts. Different DNA sequences within this sample yield the same CDR3. The chain combines TRBV6-1 with TRBJ1-2, with a weak D call TRBD1 (6 bases). The CDR3 totals 15 residues. V lost 5 bases and J 7 bases, leaving 20 bases between the germline ends. CDR1 and CDR2 from the germline V gene are MNHNS and SASEGT. CDR3 protein: CASSWGTGGFSGYTF. CDR3 coding DNA: TGTGCCAGCAGTTGGGGGACGGGGGGCTTTAGTGGCTACACCTTC.

The sample holds a few counts of this clone. This rearrangement joins TRBV7-9 to TRBJ2-3; TRBD2 aligns across 8 bases. The CDR3 is made up of 17 amino acids. Looked up from germline, CDR1 is SEHNR and CDR2 is FQNEAQ (reference sequence). Unmatched junction bases numbered 10, after V lost 1 base and J lost 4 bases. CDR3 sequence: CASSLGARGGGADTQYF. CDR3 in DNA: TGTGCCAGCAGCTTAGGCGCACGGGGGGGCGGGGCAGATACGCAGTATTTT.

This chain links TRBV7-3 with TRBJ1-1; TRBD1 agrees at 7 bases. The CDR3 has 18 residues. V trimming: 5 bases; J trimming: 5 bases; junction bases outside the gene matches: 20. Germline values: CDR1 SGHTA, CDR2 FQGTGA. The CDR3 here is CASSPSTGVRGEGTEAFF. Here the CDR3 DNA reads TGTGCCAGCAGCCCAAGCACAGGGGTCCGTGGCGAAGGTACTGAAGCTTTCTTT.

The chain uses TRBV7-9 and TRBJ2-5; a weak D match, TRBD1 (5 bases). V lost 1 base and J lost 5, with 14 bases in between. Germline V gene data show CDR1 as SEHNR and CDR2 as FQNEAQ (reference sequence). This CDR3 is built from 15 residues. CDR3 nucleotides: TGTGCCAGCAGCTTAGGACTTGGGGCTAGGGAGACCCAGTACTTC. This sequence encodes CASSLGLGARETQYF.

The rearrangement links TRBV5-6 to TRBJ2-1, with unresolved D. Trimming took off 3 bases at V and 4 bases at J, with 8 bases between the two ends. CDR1 and CDR2 (germline): SGHDT, YYEEEE. This CDR3 has 13 amino acids. The CDR3 DNA reads TGTGCCAGCAGCTACGACTCGTACAATGAGCAGTTCTTC. Translated: CASSYDSYNEQFF. The full variable domain, rest sourced from reference TRBV5-6 and TRBJ2-1, is DAGVTQSPTHLIKTRGQQVTLRCSPKSGHDTVSWYQQALGQGPQFIFQYYEEEERQRGNFPDRFSGHQFPNYSSELNVNALLLGDSALYLCASSYDSYNEQFFGPGTRLTVL.

The chain employs TRBV5-1 and TRBJ2-1, with 9 bases identical to TRBD1. The germline gives CDR1 SGHRS, CDR2 YFSETQ. After removal of 3 bases from V and 9 bases from J, the junction contained 10 bases not matched to a gene. This CDR3 contains 15 residues. The CDR3 DNA reads TGCGCCAGCAGCTCAGACAGGGGGGCCATCGGTGAGCAGTTCTTC. This translates into CASSSDRGAIGEQFF. Supplemented by reference TRBV5-1 and TRBJ2-1, the full variable domain reads KAGVTQTPRYLIKTRGQQVTLSCSPISGHRSVSWYQQTPGQGLQFLFEYFSETQRNKGNFPGRFSGRQFSNSRSEMNVSTLELGDSALYLCASSSDRGAIGEQFFGPGTRLTVL.

V gene TRBV10-3 combines with J gene TRBJ2-3; TRBD1 matches 8 bases. The CDR3 is made up of 13 amino acids. With V trimmed by 9 bases and J by 1 base, 3 bases remained unmatched. In germline, CDR1 is ENHRY, CDR2 SYGVKD. For the CDR3, the DNA is TGTGCCATTGGACAGGGAGGCACAGATACGCAGTATTTT. This sequence encodes CAIGQGGTDTQYF.

The chain employs TRBV5-4 and TRBJ2-5, with TRBD1 as a possible D gene (5 bases). This CDR3 is 15 amino acids long. V was clipped by 4 bases and J by 3 bases, with 16 bases between them. The germline CDR1 and CDR2 sequences are SGHNT and YYREEE (reference sequence). The DNA for the CDR3 is TGTGCCAGCAGCCCGGGTCAGGGATCGAAAGAGACCCAGTACTTC. Its protein product is CASSPGQGSKETQYF.

This clone has only a few counts. V and J are TRBV30 and TRBJ1-4, with D maybe TRBD1 (6 bases). Trimming removed 0 bases at V and 6 bases at J, with 14 bases between. CDR1 is GTSNPN, CDR2 SVGIG, per germline (reference sequence). This CDR3 has 15 amino acids. This CDR3 reads CAWSVLGQGYEKLFF. The CDR3 region has the DNA TGTGCCTGGAGTGTACTCGGGCAGGGGTATGAAAAACTGTTTTTT.

The V call is TRBV11-2, the J call TRBJ1-1; no definite D call. The CDR3 is 12 residues long. Trimming shortened V by 5 bases and J by 6 bases, and 10 bases separated the two germline ends. Germline V gene sequence: CDR1 SGHAT, CDR2 FQNNGV. CDR3 region: CASSQWAAEAFF. CDR3 DNA: TGTGCCAGCAGCCAGTGGGCAGCTGAAGCTTTCTTT.

The gene calls are TRBV7-2 and TRBJ1-4; maybe TRBD1 (5 bases). Germline V gene lookup returns CDR1 SGHTA and CDR2 FQGNSA. The CDR3 sequence is 16 residues long. V was cut by 5 bases and J by 0 bases, with 13 bases left in between. CDR3 sequence: CASSPRGGTTNEKLFF. The DNA for the CDR3 is TGTGCCAGCAGCCCACGGGGGGGAACAACTAATGAAAAACTGTTTTTT.